This TCR beta chain was retrieved from a study of human T cells and chemical hapten exposure. Overall study: Small discrepancies in pooled library volume mainly accounted for the varying TCR yields per sample. Study-level points and caveats: TCRs at a frequency above 1 in 1000 stayed unchanged with DPC sensitization.

V was trimmed by 3 bases and J by 0 bases, leaving 2 bases between them. The CDR3 covers 12 residues. This clonotype was counted at least ten times. What it binds is not known. Attachment of unique molecular identifiers to individual cDNA molecules was performed in the library. Authors' analysis steps: A per-sample median of about 96,000 TCRs was observed, with a range of roughly 23,224 to 750,000. TCRdb called the RACE reads again in MiXCR, with one record for every CDR3 protein. Here the V and J calls rest on TCRdb's processing, not on the authors' analysis. The table lists about 45,000 distinct CDR3 sequences, around 4.5% of them singletons. Described time point: healthy volunteer bleed at 2 weeks. Extraction yielded total RNA from whole blood (unfractionated).

The sample was whole blood. This chain connects TRBV12-3 or TRBV12-4 to TRBJ1-1; no reliable D call. The clonotype comes from a female donor in good health. Some clones in this sample may be carry-over from other donors' samples. The CDR3 nucleotides are TGTGCCAGCAGTTTGATGAACACTGAAGCTTTCTTT. Translating gives CASSLMNTEAFF.